This T cell receptor beta chain was sequenced during a study of OX40 agonist ivuxolimab in advanced cancers. The wider study: Males comprised 82.7% of the group, whose mean age was around 62 years (range roughly 20 to 85). Partial responses were achieved by three patients, of whom one had hepatocellular carcinoma and two had cutaneous melanoma. Of the participants, 40% to 50% had some prior anti-PD-1, anti-PD-L1 or anti-CTLA-4 therapy, which was allowed.

As regards this clone: Antigen: not known.

Notes on the study in general: The mean number of expanded clones was higher in CD8+ T cells than in CD4+.

The data were produced by immunoSEQ multiplex PCR, yet TCRdb's version contains in-frame clones alone and is incomplete. The repertoire has about 60,000 clones, around 90% of them found once; the top ten carry 14%. The clonotype originates from an adult with an advanced solid tumor such as melanoma, head and neck, liver or kidney cancer. The material was CD4+ or CD8+ T cells sorted from blood, obtained in a trial of the OX40 agonist ivuxolimab.

The CDR3 DNA sequence: TGTGCCAGCAGCCGGTCGGGATTCCTTAATGAGCAGTTCTTC. Encoded protein: CASSRSGFLNEQFF. The chain couples TRBV5-4 to TRBJ2-1; tentatively, D is TRBD2 (5 bases). This CDR3 spans 14 amino acids. Germline CDR1 SGHNT, CDR2 YYREEE (reference sequence). Deletions cut 4 bases from V and 7 bases from J, with 15 bases between. The full variable domain, its missing parts supplied by reference TRBV5-4 and TRBJ2-1, is ETGVTQSPTHLIKTRGQQVTLRCSSQSGHNTVSWYQQALGQGPQFIFQYYREEENGRGNFPPRFSGLQFPNYSSELNVNALELDDSALYLCASSRSGFLNEQFFGPGTRLTVL.